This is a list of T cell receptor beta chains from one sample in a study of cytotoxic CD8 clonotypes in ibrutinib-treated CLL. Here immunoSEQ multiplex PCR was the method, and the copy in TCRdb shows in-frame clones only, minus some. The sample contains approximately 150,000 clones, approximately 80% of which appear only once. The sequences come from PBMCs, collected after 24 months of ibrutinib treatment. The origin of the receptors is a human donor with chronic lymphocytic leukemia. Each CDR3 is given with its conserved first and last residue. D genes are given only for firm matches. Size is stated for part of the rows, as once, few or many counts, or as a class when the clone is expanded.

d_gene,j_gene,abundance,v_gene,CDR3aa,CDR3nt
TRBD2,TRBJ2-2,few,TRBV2,CASTPSGGAGGELFF,TGTGCCAGCACCCCTAGCGGGGGGGCAGGTGGGGAGCTGTTTTTT
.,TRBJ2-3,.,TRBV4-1,CASSQDGGGRLTRVDTQYF,TGCGCCAGCAGCCAAGATGGCGGGGGCCGCCTAACGAGAGTAGATACGCAGTATTTT
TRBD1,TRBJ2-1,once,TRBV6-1,CASSVAIGTGRNEQFF,TGTGCCAGCAGTGTAGCTATTGGGACAGGGAGGAATGAGCAGTTCTTC
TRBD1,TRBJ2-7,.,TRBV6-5,CASSYNRGYEQYF,TGTGCCAGCAGTTATAACAGGGGTTACGAGCAGTACTTC
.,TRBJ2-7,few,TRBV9,CASSSGISPYEQYF,TGTGCCAGCAGCTCAGGGATTAGTCCCTACGAGCAGTACTTC
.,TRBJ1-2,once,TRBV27,CASSLERGVRGYTF,TGTGCCAGCAGTTTAGAGCGGGGGGTGAGGGGCTACACCTTC
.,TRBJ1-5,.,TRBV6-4,CASRGSAYSNQPQHF,TGTGCCAGCAGGGGTTCTGCATATAGCAATCAGCCCCAGCATTTT
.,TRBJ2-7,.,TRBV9,CASSPDRPLSYEQYF,TGTGCCAGCAGCCCCGACAGGCCCCTCTCCTACGAGCAGTACTTC
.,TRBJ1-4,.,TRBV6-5,CASSWIAGNEKLFF,TGTGCCAGCAGTTGGATCGCAGGGAATGAAAAACTGTTTTTT
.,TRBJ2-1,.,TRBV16,CASSQSYRAYNEQFF,TGTGCCAGCAGCCAATCGTACAGGGCCTACAATGAGCAGTTCTTC
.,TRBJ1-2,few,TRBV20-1,CSASDYGYTF,TGCAGTGCTAGTGACTATGGCTACACCTTC
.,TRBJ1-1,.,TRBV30,CAWSVAGFNTEAFF,TGTGCCTGGAGTGTAGCGGGATTTAACACTGAAGCTTTCTTT
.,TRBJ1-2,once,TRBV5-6,CASSLGQSNYGYTF,TGTGCCAGCAGCTTGGGTCAGTCTAACTATGGCTACACCTTC
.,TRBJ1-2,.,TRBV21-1,CASIDTRDTENGYTF,TGTGCCAGCATTGACACTCGGGACACCGAGAATGGCTACACCTTC
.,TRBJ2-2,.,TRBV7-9,CASSLQTRDSGELFF,TGTGCCAGCAGCTTACAAACCAGGGATTCCGGGGAGCTGTTTTTT
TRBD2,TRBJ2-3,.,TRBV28,CASSLYPGGPDTQYF,TGTGCCAGCAGTTTATACCCGGGAGGGCCGGATACGCAGTATTTT
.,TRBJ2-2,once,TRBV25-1,CASSEPRTANTGELFF,TGTGCCAGCAGTGAACCCCGGACAGCGAACACCGGGGAGCTGTTTTTT
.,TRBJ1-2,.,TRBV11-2,CASSLESVYYGYTF,TGTGCCAGCAGCTTAGAATCCGTCTACTATGGCTACACCTTC
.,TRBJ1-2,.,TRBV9,CASSAGNGYTF,TGTGCCAGCAGCGCGGGGAATGGCTACACCTTC
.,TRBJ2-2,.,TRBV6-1,CASSEMPAGVVGELFF,TGTGCCAGCAGTGAAATGCCGGCAGGGGTGGTCGGGGAGCTGTTTTTT
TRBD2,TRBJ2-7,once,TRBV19,CASSIRAGAGPYEQYF,TGTGCCAGTAGTATTCGAGCGGGAGCCGGACCCTACGAGCAGTACTTC
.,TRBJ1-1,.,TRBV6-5,CASSYSPVEAFF,TGTGCCAGCAGTTACTCGCCGGTGGAAGCTTTCTTT
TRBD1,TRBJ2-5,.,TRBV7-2,CASSFKAGTGGGETQYF,TGTGCCAGCAGCTTCAAGGCCGGGACAGGGGGCGGGGAGACCCAGTACTTC
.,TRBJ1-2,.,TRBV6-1,CASTVRDEDGYTF,TGTGCCAGCACGGTGCGGGATGAAGATGGCTACACCTTC
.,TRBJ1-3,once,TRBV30,CAWGLIAGNTIYF,TGTGCCTGGGGGTTAATCGCAGGAAACACCATATATTTT
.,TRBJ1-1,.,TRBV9,CASSVARMNTEAFF,TGTGCCAGCAGCGTAGCCCGTATGAACACTGAAGCTTTCTTT
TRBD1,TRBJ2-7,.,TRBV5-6,CASTPGQGGVGYEQYF,TGTGCCAGCACCCCCGGACAGGGGGGAGTTGGGTACGAGCAGTACTTC
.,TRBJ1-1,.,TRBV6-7,CASSYSRVNTEAFF,TGTGCCAGCAGTTACTCCAGGGTAAACACTGAAGCTTTCTTT
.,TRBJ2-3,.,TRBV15,CATSRDRAGRGDTQYF,TGTGCCACCAGCAGAGATCGGGCGGGAAGAGGGGATACGCAGTATTTT
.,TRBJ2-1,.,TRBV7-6,CASSLGGAGEQFF,TGTGCCAGCAGCTTAGGGGGCGCGGGTGAGCAGTTCTTC
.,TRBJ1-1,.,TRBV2,CASIEKEYTEAFF,TGTGCCAGCATCGAGAAAGAGTACACTGAAGCTTTCTTT
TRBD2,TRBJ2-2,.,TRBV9,CASSADSRLAGDTGELFF,TGTGCCAGCAGCGCAGATTCAAGACTAGCGGGAGACACCGGGGAGCTGTTTTTT
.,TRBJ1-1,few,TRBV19,CASTSHQGSTEAFF,TGTGCCAGTACCTCGCACCAGGGAAGCACTGAAGCTTTCTTT
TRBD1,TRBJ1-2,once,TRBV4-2,CASSQYRPGTDHYGYTF,TGTGCCAGCAGCCAGTACCGACCCGGGACAGACCACTATGGCTACACCTTC
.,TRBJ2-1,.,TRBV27,CASSLTPRTRNEQFF,TGTGCCAGCAGTTTAACTCCGCGGACACGCAATGAGCAGTTCTTC
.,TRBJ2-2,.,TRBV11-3,CASSPGVTGGELFF,TGTGCCAGCAGCCCGGGGGTAACGGGCGGGGAGCTGTTTTTT
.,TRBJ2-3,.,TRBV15,CATSRVSWDPTDTQYF,TGTGCCACCAGCAGAGTGTCATGGGACCCCACAGATACGCAGTATTTT
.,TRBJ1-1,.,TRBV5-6,CASSLFGGTEAFF,TGTGCCAGCAGCTTGTTTGGCGGAACTGAAGCTTTCTTT
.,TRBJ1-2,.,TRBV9,CASSVLREGYTF,TGTGCCAGCAGCGTCCTTCGAGAGGGCTACACCTTC
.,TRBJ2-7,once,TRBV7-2,CASRHSQKTYEQYF,TGTGCCAGCAGACACTCCCAGAAGACCTACGAGCAGTACTTC
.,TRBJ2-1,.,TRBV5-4,CASSFVGAEQFF,TGTGCCAGCAGCTTTGTAGGGGCCGAGCAGTTCTTC
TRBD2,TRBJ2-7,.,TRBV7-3,CASSPSSLAGGPFEQYF,TGTGCCAGCAGCCCCTCCTCACTAGCGGGAGGGCCCTTCGAGCAGTACTTC
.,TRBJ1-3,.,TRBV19,CASSIGQPGNTIYF,TGTGCCAGTAGTATTGGACAGCCTGGAAACACCATATATTTT
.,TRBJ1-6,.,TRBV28,CASGELSSYNSPLHF,TGTGCCAGCGGCGAGCTTAGCTCCTATAATTCACCCCTCCACTTT
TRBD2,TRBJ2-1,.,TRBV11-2,CASNLAGVVDEQFF,TGTGCCAGCAACCTAGCGGGGGTTGTGGATGAGCAGTTCTTC
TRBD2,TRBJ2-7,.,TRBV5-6,CASSLGTSGSHEQYF,TGTGCCAGCAGCTTGGGGACTAGCGGGAGCCACGAGCAGTACTTC
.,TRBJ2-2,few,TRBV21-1,CASSTRTGGPRELFF,TGTGCCAGCAGCACACGGACAGGAGGTCCCCGGGAGCTGTTTTTT
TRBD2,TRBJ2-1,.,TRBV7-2,CASSRSGSSEQFF,TGTGCCAGCAGCCGGAGCGGGAGTAGTGAGCAGTTCTTC
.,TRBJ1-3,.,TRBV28,CASSFRSKTGNTIYF,TGTGCCAGCAGTTTCAGGAGTAAGACCGGAAACACCATATATTTT
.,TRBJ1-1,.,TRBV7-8,CASSSSMRGRYTEAFF,TGTGCCAGCAGCTCCAGTATGCGGGGGCGATATACTGAAGCTTTCTTT
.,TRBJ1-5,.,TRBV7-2,CASSAGAAYSNQPQHF,TGTGCCAGCAGCGCGGGGGCAGCTTATAGCAATCAGCCCCAGCATTTT
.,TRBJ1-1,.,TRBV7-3,CASSPSGSGRGTEAFF,TGTGCCAGCTCCCCCAGTGGGTCAGGGAGGGGGACTGAAGCTTTCTTT
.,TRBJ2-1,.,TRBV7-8,CASSLDGLGEQFF,TGTGCCAGCAGCTTAGATGGGTTAGGTGAGCAGTTCTTC
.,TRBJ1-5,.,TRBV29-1,CSVGQPNQPQHF,TGCAGCGTTGGTCAGCCCAATCAGCCCCAGCATTTT
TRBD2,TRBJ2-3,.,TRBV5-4,CASSLVGLAGGADTQYF,TGTGCCAGCAGCTTGGTCGGACTAGCGGGGGGGGCAGATACGCAGTATTTT
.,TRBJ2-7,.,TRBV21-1,CASSNPQGLSYEQYF,TGTGCCAGCAGCAACCCACAGGGTCTTTCCTACGAGCAGTACTTC